This TCR beta chain was documented in a study of cytomegalovirus exposure and HLA in healthy donors. Broader study findings: Listed as cytomegalovirus-associated were about 160 TCR beta chains. High sensitivity and specificity were reportedly achieved when the classifier diagnosed cytomegalovirus status. Most TCR sequences were uncommon, yet certain public TCRs appeared in many donors. The authors confirmed in vitro that three CMV-associated chains were specific for CMV antigens.

Regarding this clone: The antigen is not known.

Measured with immunoSEQ multiplex PCR; TCRdb has only the in-frame clones, and not every one. The sample holds about 180,000 clones, about 89% seen once. This TCR was recovered from a man aged 18 to 35 in good health and CMV-seropositive. Sequencing was carried out using PBMCs.

The CDR3 here is CASSPGAGPYEQYF. The CDR3 DNA sequence: TGTGCCAGCTCACCGGGAGCGGGGCCCTACGAGCAGTACTTC. The V call is TRBV18, the J call TRBJ2-7; 7 nucleotides match TRBD2. Germline values: CDR1 KGHSH, CDR2 LQKENI. V lost 3 bases, J lost 2 bases, and 4 bases stayed unmatched. This CDR3 is built from 14 residues.